The present entry profiles one T cell receptor (beta chain) with its context. Antigen: not known. The sample originates from a study of cytomegalovirus exposure and HLA in healthy donors. A multiplex PCR was run with 60 Vbeta primers and 13 Jbeta primers. The method was immunoSEQ multiplex PCR; TCRdb's version includes in-frame clones alone and lacks a portion of them. The sample includes about 100,000 clones, around 86% seen only once; the top ten take approximately 4.2%. The study's findings and limits: The likely origin of a cluster of highly shared sequence variants was a sequencing artifact.

Germline V gives CDR1 SGHTA, CDR2 FQGNSA. The V end was cut by 2 bases, the J end by 7 bases, with 12 bases between. The CDR3 has 14 amino acids. This clonotype was obtained from a woman in her 70s in good health and CMV-seropositive. V is TRBV7-2 and J is TRBJ2-1; D possibly corresponds to TRBD2 (6 bases). The sequencing input was PBMCs. The CDR3 DNA sequence: TGTGCCAGCAGCTTATTTAGGAGCGGGAATGAGCAGTTCTTC. Its translation is CASSLFRSGNEQFF.